A selection of T cell receptor beta chains follows, all from one sample in a study of blood T cell dynamics during melanoma immunotherapy. TCRdb's table, derived via immunoSEQ multiplex PCR, lists solely in-frame clones and lacks some. The sample contains over 10,000 clones, 85% to 90% of which appear only once. The starting material was blood, obtained from a patient treated with checkpoint blockade. Receptor source: a human donor with melanoma. Both conserved end residues are part of each CDR3. The order of the fields is V gene, J gene, clone size, CDR3 length, CDR3 protein. The listing skips clone size in some rows; elsewhere it reads once, few, many or a size class.

v_call: TRBV4-1; j_call: TRBJ2-1; clone_size: -; cdr3_length: 14; cdr3_aa: CASSQGGNFNEQFF
v_call: TRBV5-4; j_call: TRBJ2-5; clone_size: -; cdr3_length: 17; cdr3_aa: CASSLSGSGRARETQYF
v_call: TRBV11-2; j_call: TRBJ2-3; clone_size: -; cdr3_length: 14; cdr3_aa: CASSLGQFADTQYF
v_call: TRBV2; j_call: TRBJ1-1; clone_size: -; cdr3_length: 14; cdr3_aa: CASRQRQMNTEAFF
v_call: TRBV7-2; j_call: TRBJ2-7; clone_size: once; cdr3_length: 13; cdr3_aa: CASSLNSNYEQYF
v_call: TRBV6-6; j_call: TRBJ1-1; clone_size: -; cdr3_length: 15; cdr3_aa: CASSYSARVNTEAFF
v_call: TRBV5-1; j_call: TRBJ1-2; clone_size: -; cdr3_length: 15; cdr3_aa: CASSKETGDRSGYTF
v_call: TRBV6-5; j_call: TRBJ2-7; clone_size: -; cdr3_length: 13; cdr3_aa: CASSYGGFGEQYF
v_call: TRBV28; j_call: TRBJ2-5; clone_size: -; cdr3_length: 13; cdr3_aa: CASLGNIEETQYF
v_call: TRBV19; j_call: TRBJ2-1; clone_size: -; cdr3_length: 14; cdr3_aa: CASSIGEGPNEQFF
v_call: TRBV20-1; j_call: TRBJ1-1; clone_size: -; cdr3_length: 10; cdr3_aa: CSAIKAEAFF
v_call: TRBV6-6; j_call: TRBJ2-7; clone_size: -; cdr3_length: 15; cdr3_aa: CASSYSFVSTYEQYF
v_call: TRBV7-9; j_call: TRBJ2-1; clone_size: -; cdr3_length: 16; cdr3_aa: CASSRRQDYSYNEQFF
v_call: TRBV6-5; j_call: TRBJ2-3; clone_size: -; cdr3_length: 14; cdr3_aa: CASSRAGRPGTQYF
v_call: TRBV7-8; j_call: TRBJ2-7; clone_size: -; cdr3_length: 16; cdr3_aa: CASISHRDRTANEQYF
v_call: TRBV18; j_call: TRBJ1-4; clone_size: few; cdr3_length: 16; cdr3_aa: CASSPWGRNGEKRLFF
v_call: TRBV7-2; j_call: TRBJ2-7; clone_size: -; cdr3_length: 16; cdr3_aa: CASSTGLERFSYEQYF
v_call: TRBV7-9; j_call: TRBJ1-5; clone_size: -; cdr3_length: 14; cdr3_aa: CASSWDGFNQPQHF
v_call: TRBV27; j_call: TRBJ2-7; clone_size: -; cdr3_length: 14; cdr3_aa: CASSLLQGSHEQYF
v_call: TRBV19; j_call: TRBJ2-7; clone_size: -; cdr3_length: 16; cdr3_aa: CASSGVTVADAYEQYF
v_call: TRBV6-5; j_call: TRBJ2-5; clone_size: -; cdr3_length: 16; cdr3_aa: CASSYSMGHIFETQYF
v_call: TRBV19; j_call: TRBJ2-1; clone_size: -; cdr3_length: 13; cdr3_aa: CASSVDGYNEQFF